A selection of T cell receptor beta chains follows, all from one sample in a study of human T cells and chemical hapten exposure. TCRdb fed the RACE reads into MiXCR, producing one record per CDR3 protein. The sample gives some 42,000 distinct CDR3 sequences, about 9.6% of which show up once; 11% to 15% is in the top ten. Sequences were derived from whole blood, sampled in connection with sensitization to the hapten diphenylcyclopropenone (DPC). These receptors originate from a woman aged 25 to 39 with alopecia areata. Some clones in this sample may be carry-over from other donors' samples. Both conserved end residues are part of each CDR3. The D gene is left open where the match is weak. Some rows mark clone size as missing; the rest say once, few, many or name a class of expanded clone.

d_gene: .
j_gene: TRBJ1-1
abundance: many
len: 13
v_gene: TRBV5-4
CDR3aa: CASSFRGNTEAFF
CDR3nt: TGTGCCAGCAGCTTTAGGGGGAACACTGAAGCTTTCTTT

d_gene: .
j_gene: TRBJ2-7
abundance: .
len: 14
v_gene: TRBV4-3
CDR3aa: CASSRGHGTYEQYF
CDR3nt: TGCGCCAGCAGCCGCGGACACGGAACCTACGAGCAGTACTTC

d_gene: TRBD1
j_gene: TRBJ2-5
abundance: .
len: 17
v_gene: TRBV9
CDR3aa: CASSSHLSGTGKETQYF
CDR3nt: TGTGCCAGCAGTTCTCACCTCTCCGGGACAGGGAAAGAGACCCAGTACTTC

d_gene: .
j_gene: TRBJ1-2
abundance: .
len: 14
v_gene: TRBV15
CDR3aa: CATSSTQGAYGYTF
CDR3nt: TGTGCCACCAGCAGCACGCAGGGAGCCTATGGCTACACCTTC

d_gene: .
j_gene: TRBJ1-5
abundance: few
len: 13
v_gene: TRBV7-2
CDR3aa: CASSKNSNQPQHF
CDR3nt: TGTGCCAGCAGCAAGAATAGCAATCAGCCCCAGCATTTT

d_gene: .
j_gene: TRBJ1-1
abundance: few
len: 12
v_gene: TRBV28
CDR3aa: CASSEPHTEAFF
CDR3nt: TGTGCCAGCAGTGAGCCTCACACTGAAGCTTTCTTT

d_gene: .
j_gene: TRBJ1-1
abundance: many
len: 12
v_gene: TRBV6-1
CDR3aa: CASSHGNTEAFF
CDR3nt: TGTGCCAGCAGCCACGGGAACACTGAAGCTTTCTTT

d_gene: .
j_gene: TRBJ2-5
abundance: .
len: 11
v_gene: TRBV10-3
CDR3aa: CAIGTGATQYF
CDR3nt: TGTGCCATCGGAACGGGGGCGACCCAGTACTTC

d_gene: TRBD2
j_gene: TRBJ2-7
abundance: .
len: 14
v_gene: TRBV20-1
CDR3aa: CSARDAAGGYEQYF
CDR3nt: TGCAGTGCTAGAGATGCAGCGGGGGGGTACGAGCAGTACTTC

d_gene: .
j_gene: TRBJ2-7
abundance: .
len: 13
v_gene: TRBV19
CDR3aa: CASSIDRGNEQYF
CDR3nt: TGTGCCAGTAGTATAGATCGTGGGAACGAGCAGTACTTC

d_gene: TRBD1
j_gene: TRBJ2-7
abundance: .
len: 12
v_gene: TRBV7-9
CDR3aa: CASSEGQNEQYF
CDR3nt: TGTGCCAGCAGCGAGGGACAGAACGAGCAGTACTTC

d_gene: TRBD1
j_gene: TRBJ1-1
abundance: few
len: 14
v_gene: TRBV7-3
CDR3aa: CASSSTGPNTEAFF
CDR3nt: TGTGCCAGCAGCTCGACAGGGCCGAACACTGAAGCTTTCTTT

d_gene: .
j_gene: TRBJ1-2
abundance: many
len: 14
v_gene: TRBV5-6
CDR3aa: CASSNPPANYGYTF
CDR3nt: TGTGCCAGCAGCAACCCTCCAGCTAACTATGGCTACACCTTC

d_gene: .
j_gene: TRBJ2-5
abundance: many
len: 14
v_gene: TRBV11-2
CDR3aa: CASSAGPSQETQYF
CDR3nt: TGTGCCAGCAGCGCGGGACCCAGCCAAGAGACCCAGTACTTC

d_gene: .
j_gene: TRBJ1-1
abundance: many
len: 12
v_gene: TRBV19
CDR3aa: CATSAGRTEAFF
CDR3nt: TGTGCCACTTCTGCGGGTAGGACTGAAGCTTTCTTT

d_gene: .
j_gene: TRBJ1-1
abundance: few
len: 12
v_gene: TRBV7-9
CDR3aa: CASSFQGYEAFF
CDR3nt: TGTGCCAGCAGCTTTCAGGGGTACGAAGCTTTCTTT

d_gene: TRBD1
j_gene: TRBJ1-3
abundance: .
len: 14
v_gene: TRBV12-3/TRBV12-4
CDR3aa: CASSKTGKGNTIYF
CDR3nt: TGTGCCAGCAGCAAGACAGGGAAAGGAAACACCATATATTTT

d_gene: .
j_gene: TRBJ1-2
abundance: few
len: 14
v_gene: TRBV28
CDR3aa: CASTLTRPNYGYTF
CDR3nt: TGTGCCAGCACCTTGACACGGCCTAACTATGGCTACACCTTC

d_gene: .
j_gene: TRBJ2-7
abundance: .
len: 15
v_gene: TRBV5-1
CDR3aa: CASSPLGAGSYEQYF
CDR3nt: TGCGCCAGCAGCCCGCTTGGAGCAGGGTCCTACGAGCAGTACTTC

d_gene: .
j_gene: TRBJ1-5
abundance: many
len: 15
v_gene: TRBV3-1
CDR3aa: CASSPQGRPNQPQHF
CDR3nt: TGTGCCAGCAGCCCCCAGGGCAGACCCAATCAGCCCCAGCATTTT

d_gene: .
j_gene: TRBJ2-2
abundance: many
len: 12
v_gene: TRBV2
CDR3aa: CASSLPPGELFF
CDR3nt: TGTGCCAGCAGCCTCCCCCCCGGGGAGCTGTTTTTT

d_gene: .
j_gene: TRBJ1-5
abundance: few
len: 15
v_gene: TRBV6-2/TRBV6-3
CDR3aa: CASSYTNRRNQPQHF
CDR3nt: TGTGCCAGCAGTTACACCAACAGGCGCAATCAGCCCCAGCATTTT

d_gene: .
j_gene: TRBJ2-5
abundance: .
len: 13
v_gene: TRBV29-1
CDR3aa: CSVEEPGLETQYF
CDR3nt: TGCAGCGTTGAAGAGCCGGGGTTAGAGACCCAGTACTTC

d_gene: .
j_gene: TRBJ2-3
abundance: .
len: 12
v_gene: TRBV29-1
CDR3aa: CSVEGATDTQYF
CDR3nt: TGCAGCGTTGAAGGGGCAACGGATACGCAGTATTTT

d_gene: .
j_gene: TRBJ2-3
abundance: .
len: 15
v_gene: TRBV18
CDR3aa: CASSPLPSTADTQYF
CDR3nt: TGTGCCAGCTCACCACTCCCCTCCACAGCAGATACGCAGTATTTT

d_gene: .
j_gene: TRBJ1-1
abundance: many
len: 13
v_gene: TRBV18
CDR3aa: CASSPLGGTEAFF
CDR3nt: TGTGCCAGCTCACCTTTAGGAGGGACTGAAGCTTTCTTT

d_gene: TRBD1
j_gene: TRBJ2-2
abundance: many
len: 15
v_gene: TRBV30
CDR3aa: CAWSGETGRAGELFF
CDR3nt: TGTGCCTGGAGTGGGGAGACAGGGCGCGCCGGGGAGCTGTTTTTT

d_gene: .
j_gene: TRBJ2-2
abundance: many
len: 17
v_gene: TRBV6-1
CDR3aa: CASSASSGTKFIGELFF
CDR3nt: TGTGCCAGCAGTGCTTCCTCCGGGACAAAGTTTATCGGGGAGCTGTTTTTT

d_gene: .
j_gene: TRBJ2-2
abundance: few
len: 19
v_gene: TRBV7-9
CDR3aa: CASSSPDFLASSNTGELFF
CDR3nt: TGTGCCAGCAGCTCTCCGGACTTTCTCGCGAGTTCAAACACCGGGGAGCTGTTTTTT

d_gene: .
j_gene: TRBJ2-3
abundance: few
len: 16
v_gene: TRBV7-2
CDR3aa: CASSLMALIGTDTQYF
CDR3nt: TGTGCCAGCAGCTTAATGGCTTTAATCGGCACAGATACGCAGTATTTT

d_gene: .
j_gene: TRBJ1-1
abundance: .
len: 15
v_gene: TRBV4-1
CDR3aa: CASRPMTGGRTEAFF
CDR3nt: TGCGCCAGCAGACCTATGACAGGCGGCCGCACTGAAGCTTTCTTT

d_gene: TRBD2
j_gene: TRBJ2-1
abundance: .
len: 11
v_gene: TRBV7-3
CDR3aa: CASSPGGEQFF
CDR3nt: TGTGCCAGCAGCCCGGGGGGTGAGCAGTTCTTC

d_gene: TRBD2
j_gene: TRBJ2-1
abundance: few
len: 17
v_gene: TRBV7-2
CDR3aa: CASSLERLAGGDNEQFF
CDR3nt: TGTGCCAGCAGCTTAGAGCGGCTAGCGGGGGGGGACAATGAGCAGTTCTTC

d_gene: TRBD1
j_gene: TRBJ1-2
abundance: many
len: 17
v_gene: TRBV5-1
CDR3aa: CASSSGTGGGQDYGYTF
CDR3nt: TGCGCCAGCAGCTCCGGGACAGGGGGCGGACAGGACTATGGCTACACCTTC

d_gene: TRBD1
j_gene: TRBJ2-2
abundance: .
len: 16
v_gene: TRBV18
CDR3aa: CASSTPGTGNTGELFF
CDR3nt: TGTGCCAGCTCTACGCCTGGGACAGGGAACACCGGGGAGCTGTTTTTT

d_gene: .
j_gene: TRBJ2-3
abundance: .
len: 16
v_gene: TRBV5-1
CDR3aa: CASSLRLGGSTDTQYF
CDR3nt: TGCGCCAGCAGCCTCCGTTTGGGGGGAAGCACAGATACGCAGTATTTT

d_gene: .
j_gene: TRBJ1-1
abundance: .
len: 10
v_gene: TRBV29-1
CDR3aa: CSVRQSEAFF
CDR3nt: TGCAGCGTGCGACAGTCTGAAGCTTTCTTT

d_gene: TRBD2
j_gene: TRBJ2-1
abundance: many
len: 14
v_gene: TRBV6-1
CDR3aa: CASTLAGVNNEQFF
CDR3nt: TGTGCCAGCACCCTAGCGGGGGTTAACAATGAGCAGTTCTTC

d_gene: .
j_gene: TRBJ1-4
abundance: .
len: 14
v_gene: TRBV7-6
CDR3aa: CASSSLWGNEKLFF
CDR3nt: TGTGCCAGCAGCTCCTTATGGGGTAATGAAAAACTGTTTTTT

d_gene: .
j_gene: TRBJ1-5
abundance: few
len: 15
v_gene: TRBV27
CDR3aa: CASRSAGGGNQPQHF
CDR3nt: TGTGCCAGCAGATCGGCAGGCGGGGGCAATCAGCCCCAGCATTTT

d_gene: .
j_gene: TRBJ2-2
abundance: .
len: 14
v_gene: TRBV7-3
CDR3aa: CASSRTKNTGELFF
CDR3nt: TGTGCCAGCAGCCGTACTAAGAACACCGGGGAGCTGTTTTTT

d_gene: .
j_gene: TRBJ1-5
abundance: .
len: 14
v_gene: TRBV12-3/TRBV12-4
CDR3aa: CASSSWGINQPQHF
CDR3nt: TGTGCCAGCAGTTCATGGGGGATTAATCAGCCCCAGCATTTT

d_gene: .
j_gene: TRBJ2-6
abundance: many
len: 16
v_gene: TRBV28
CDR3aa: CASSLRDGPGANVLTF
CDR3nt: TGTGCCAGCAGTTTACGGGACGGGCCTGGGGCCAACGTCCTGACTTTC

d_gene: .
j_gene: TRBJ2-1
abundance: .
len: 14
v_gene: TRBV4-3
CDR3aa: CASSQDPGGLGQFF
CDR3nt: TGCGCCAGCAGCCAAGATCCCGGCGGCCTGGGGCAGTTCTTC

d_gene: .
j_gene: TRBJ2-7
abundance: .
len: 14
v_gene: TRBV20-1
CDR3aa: CSAGLAGVRNEQYF
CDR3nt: TGCAGTGCTGGTTTGGCAGGCGTAAGGAACGAGCAGTACTTC

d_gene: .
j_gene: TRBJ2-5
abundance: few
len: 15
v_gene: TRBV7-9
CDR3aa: CASSLAGSPQETQYF
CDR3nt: TGTGCCAGCAGCTTAGCGGGCAGCCCCCAAGAGACCCAGTACTTC

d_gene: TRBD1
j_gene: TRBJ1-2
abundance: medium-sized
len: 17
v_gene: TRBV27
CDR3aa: CASSRLFGAGGFYGYTF
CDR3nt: TGTGCCAGCAGTCGTCTATTCGGGGCAGGGGGATTCTATGGCTACACCTTC

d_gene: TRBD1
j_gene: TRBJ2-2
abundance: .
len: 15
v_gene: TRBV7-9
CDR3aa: CASSTGTGDTGELFF
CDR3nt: TGTGCCAGCAGCACCGGGACAGGGGACACCGGGGAGCTGTTTTTT

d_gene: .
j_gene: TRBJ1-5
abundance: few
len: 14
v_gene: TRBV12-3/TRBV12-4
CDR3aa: CASSFGAVDQPQHF
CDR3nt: TGTGCCAGCAGTTTTGGGGCAGTTGATCAGCCCCAGCATTTT